This T cell receptor beta chain appears in the sequencing data of a study of preoperative IRX-2 immunotherapy in early breast cancer. The CDR3 sequence is 13 residues long. V was cut by 4 bases and J by 2 bases, with 6 bases left in between. The germline CDR1 and CDR2 sequences are SGHRS and YFSETQ. Measured with immunoSEQ multiplex PCR; TCRdb has only the in-frame clones, and not every one. The top ten hold under 6.5% of the sample, which has tens of thousands of clones, 90% to 95% seen once. Described treatment: preoperative locoregional IRX-2 cytokine immunotherapy. This rearrangement joins TRBV5-1 to TRBJ2-2; D not certain. Collection of the sample occurred from a patient treated with IRX-2 immunotherapy. The receptor was derived from a human donor with breast cancer. This CDR3 is CASSAVNTGELFF. The CDR3 DNA reads as TGCGCCAGCAGCGCCGTTAACACCGGGGAGCTGTTTTTT.